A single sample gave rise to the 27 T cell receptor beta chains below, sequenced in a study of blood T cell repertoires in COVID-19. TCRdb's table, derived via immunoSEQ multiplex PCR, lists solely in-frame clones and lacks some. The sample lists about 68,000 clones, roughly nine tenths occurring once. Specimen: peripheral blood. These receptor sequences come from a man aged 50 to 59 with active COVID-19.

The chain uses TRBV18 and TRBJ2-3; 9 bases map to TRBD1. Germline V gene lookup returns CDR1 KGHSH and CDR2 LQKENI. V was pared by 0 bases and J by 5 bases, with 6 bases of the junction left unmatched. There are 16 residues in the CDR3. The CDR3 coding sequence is TGTGCCAGCTCACCACCCAACAGGGGGCGAAGAGATACGCAGTATTTT. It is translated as CASSPPNRGRRDTQYF.

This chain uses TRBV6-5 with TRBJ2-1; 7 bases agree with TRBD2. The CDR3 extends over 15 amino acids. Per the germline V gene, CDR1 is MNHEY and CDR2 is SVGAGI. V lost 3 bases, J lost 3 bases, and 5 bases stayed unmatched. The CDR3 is CASSYVTGGYNEQFF. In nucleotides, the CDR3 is TGTGCCAGCAGTTATGTTACGGGGGGCTACAATGAGCAGTTCTTC.

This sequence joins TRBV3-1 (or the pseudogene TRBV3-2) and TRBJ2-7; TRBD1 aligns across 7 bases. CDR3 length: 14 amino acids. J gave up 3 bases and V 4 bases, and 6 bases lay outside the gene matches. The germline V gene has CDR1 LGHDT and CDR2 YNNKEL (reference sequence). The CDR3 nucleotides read TGTGCCAGCAGCCCTCGACAGGGCCGCTACGAGCAGTACTTC. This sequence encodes CASSPRQGRYEQYF.

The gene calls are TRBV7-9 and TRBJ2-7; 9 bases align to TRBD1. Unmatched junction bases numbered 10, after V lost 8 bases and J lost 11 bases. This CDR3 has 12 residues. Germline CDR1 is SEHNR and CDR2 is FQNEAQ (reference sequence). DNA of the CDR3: TGTGCCAGCCGTTCTTTTGGGACAGGGAAGTACTTC. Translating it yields CASRSFGTGKYF.

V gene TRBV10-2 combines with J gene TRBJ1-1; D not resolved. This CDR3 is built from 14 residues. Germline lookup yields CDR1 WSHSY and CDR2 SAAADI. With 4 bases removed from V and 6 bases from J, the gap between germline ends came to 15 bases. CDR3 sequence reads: CASSGPGERAEAFF. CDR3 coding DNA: TGCGCCAGCAGTGGACCCGGAGAACGCGCTGAAGCTTTCTTT.

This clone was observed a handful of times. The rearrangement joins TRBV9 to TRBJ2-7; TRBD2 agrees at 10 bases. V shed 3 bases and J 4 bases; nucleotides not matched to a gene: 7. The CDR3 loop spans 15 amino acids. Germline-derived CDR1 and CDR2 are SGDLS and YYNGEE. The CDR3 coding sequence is TGTGCCAGCAGCGGGATTAGCGGGGGGCTATACGAGCAGTACTTC. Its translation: CASSGISGGLYEQYF.

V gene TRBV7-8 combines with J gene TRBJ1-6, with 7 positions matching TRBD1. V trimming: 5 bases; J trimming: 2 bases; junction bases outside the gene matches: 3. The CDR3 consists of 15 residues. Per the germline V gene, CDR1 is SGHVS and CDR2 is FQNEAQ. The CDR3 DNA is TGTGCCAGCAGCCGAGGGACAGCCTATAATTCACCCCTCCACTTT. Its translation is CASSRGTAYNSPLHF.

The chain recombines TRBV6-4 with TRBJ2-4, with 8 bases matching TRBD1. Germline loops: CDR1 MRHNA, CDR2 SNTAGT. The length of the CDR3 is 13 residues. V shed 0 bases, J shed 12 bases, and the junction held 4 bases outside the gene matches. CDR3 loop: CASSDSATGGQYF. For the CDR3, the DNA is TGTGCCAGCAGTGACTCGGCTACAGGGGGTCAGTACTTC.

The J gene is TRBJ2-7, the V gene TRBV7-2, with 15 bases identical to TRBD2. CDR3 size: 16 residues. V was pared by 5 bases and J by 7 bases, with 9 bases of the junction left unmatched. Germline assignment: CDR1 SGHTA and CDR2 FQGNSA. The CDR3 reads CASSHRTSGGAGEQYF. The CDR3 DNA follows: TGTGCCAGCAGCCACCGGACTAGCGGGGGGGCGGGAGAGCAGTACTTC.

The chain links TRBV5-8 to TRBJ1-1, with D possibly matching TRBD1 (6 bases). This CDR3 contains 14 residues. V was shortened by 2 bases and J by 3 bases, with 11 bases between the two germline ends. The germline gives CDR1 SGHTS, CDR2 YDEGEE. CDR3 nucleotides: TGTGCCAGCAGCTTTGAGGGGGGGGACACTGAAGCTTTCTTT. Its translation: CASSFEGGDTEAFF. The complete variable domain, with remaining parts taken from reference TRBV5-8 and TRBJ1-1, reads EAGVTQSPTHLIKTRGQQATLRCSPISGHTSVYWYQQALGLGLQFLLWYDEGEERNRGNFPPRFSGRQFPNYSSELNVNALELEDSALYLCASSFEGGDTEAFFGQGTRLTVV.

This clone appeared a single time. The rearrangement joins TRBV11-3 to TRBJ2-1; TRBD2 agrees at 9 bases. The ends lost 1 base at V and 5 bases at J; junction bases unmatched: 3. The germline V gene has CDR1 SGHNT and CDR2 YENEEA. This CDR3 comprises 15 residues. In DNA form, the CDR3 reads TGTGCCAGCAGCTTAGTAGCGGGGGCCAACAATGAGCAGTTCTTC. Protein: CASSLVAGANNEQFF. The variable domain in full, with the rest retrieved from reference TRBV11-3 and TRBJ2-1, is EAGVVQSPRYKIIEKKQPVAFWCNPISGHNTLYWYLQNLGQGPELLIRYENEEAVDDSQLPKDRFSAERLKGVDSTLKIQPAELGDSAVYLCASSLVAGANNEQFFGPGTRLTVL.

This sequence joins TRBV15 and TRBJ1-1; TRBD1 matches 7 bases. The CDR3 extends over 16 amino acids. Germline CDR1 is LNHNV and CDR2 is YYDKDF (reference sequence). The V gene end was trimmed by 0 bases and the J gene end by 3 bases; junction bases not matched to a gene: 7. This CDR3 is CATSRDRQGSDTEAFF. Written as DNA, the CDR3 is TGTGCCACCAGCAGAGATCGACAGGGCAGTGACACTGAAGCTTTCTTT.

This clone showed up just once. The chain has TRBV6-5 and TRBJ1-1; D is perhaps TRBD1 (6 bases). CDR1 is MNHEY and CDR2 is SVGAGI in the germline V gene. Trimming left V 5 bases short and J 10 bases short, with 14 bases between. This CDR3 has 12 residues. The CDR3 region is CASSTPQGRAFF. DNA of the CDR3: TGTGCCAGCAGTACTCCTCAGGGGAGAGCTTTCTTT.

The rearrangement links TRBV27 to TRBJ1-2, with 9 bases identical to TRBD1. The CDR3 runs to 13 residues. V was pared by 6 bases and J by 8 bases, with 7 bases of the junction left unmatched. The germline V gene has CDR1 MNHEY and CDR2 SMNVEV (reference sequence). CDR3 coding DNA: TGTGCCAGCAGAGGACAGGGGATGATAGGCTACACCTTC. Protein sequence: CASRGQGMIGYTF.

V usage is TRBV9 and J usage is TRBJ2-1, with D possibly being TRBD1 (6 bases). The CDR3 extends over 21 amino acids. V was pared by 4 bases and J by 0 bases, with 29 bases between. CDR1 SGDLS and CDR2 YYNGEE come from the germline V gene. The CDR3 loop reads CASSPYGPRGYSRSSYNEQFF. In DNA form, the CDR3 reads TGTGCCAGCAGCCCTTACGGGCCCAGGGGCTACTCCCGGAGCTCCTACAATGAGCAGTTCTTC. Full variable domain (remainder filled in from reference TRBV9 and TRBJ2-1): DSGVTQTPKHLITATGQRVTLRCSPRSGDLSVYWYQQSLDQGLQFLIQYYNGEERAKGNILERFSAQQFPDLHSELNLSSLELGDSALYFCASSPYGPRGYSRSSYNEQFFGPGTRLTVL.

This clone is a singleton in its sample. CDR3 sequence reads: CASSARGTNVGYTF. CDR3 in DNA: TGTGCCAGCAGCGCCCGGGGGACTAATGTGGGGTACACCTTC. The rearrangement links TRBV7-2 to TRBJ1-2; tentative D call: TRBD1 (5 bases). V dropped 5 bases and J dropped 11 bases, with 21 bases sitting between them. Germline V gene lookup returns CDR1 SGHTA and CDR2 FQGNSA. The CDR3 runs to 14 residues.

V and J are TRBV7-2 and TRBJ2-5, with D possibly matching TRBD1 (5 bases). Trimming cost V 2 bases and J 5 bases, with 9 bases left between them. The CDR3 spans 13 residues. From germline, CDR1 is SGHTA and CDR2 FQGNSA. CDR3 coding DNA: TGTGCCAGCAGCTTAAGGGGAAGGGAGACCCAGTACTTC. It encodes CASSLRGRETQYF. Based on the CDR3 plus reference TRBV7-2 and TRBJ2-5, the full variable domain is GAGVSQSPSNKVTEKGKDVELRCDPISGHTALYWYRQSLGQGLEFLIYFQGNSAPDKSGLPSDRFSAERTGGSVSTLTIQRTQQEDSAVYLCASSLRGRETQYFGPGTRLLVL.

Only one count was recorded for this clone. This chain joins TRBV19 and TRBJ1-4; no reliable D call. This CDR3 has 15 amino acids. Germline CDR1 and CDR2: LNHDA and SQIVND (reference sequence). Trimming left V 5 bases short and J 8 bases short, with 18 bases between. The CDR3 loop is CASSYGPFWAEKLFF. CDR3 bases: TGTGCCAGTAGTTATGGTCCTTTTTGGGCCGAAAAACTGTTTTTT.

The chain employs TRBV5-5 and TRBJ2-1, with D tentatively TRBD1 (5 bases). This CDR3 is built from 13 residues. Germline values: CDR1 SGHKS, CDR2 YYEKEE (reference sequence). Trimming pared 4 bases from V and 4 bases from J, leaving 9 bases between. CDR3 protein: CASSVQVYNEQFF. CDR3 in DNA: TGTGCCAGCAGCGTACAGGTTTACAATGAGCAGTTCTTC. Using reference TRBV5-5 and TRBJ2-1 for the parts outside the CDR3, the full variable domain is DAGVTQSPTHLIKTRGQQVTLRCSPISGHKSVSWYQQVLGQGPQFIFQYYEKEERGRGNFPDRFSARQFPNYSSELNVNALLLGDSALYLCASSVQVYNEQFFGPGTRLTVL.

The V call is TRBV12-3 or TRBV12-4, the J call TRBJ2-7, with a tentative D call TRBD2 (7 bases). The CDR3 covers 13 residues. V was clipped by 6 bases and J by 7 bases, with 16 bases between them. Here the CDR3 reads CASRLWGGQEQYF. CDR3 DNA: TGTGCCAGCAGACTGTGGGGGGGCCAGGAGCAGTACTTC.

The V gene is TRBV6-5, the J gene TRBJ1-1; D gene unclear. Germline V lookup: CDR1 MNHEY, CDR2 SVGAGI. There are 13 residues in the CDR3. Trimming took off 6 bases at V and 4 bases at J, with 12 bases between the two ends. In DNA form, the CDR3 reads TGTGCCAGCAGGAATAACAGAGCCACTGAAGCTTTCTTT. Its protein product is CASRNNRATEAFF.

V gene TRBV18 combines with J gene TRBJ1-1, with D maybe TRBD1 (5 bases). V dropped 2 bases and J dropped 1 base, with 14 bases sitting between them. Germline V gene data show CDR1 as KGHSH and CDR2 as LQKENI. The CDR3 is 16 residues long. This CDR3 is CASSPSSGRGNTEAFF. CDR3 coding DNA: TGTGCCAGCTCACCATCCTCTGGAAGGGGGAACACTGAAGCTTTCTTT.

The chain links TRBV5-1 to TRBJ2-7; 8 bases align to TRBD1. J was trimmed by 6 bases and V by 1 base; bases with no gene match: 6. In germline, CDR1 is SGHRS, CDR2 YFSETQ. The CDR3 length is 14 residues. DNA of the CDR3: TGCGCCAGCAGCTTGTCAGGGGGCTATGGCGAGCAGTACTTC. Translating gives CASSLSGGYGEQYF.

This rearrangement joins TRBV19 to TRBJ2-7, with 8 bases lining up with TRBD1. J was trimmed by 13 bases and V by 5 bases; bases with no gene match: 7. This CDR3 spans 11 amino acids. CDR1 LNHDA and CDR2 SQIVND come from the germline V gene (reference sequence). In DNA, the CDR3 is TGTGCCAGTAGTTCCGGACAGGGATCCTACTTC. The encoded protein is CASSSGQGSYF.

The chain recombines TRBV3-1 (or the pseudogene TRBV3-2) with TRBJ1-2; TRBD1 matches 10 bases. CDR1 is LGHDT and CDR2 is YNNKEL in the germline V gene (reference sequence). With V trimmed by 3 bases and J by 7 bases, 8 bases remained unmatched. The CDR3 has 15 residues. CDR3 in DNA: TGTGCCAGCAGCCACCCGGGACAGGGGATGGCTGGCTACACCTTC. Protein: CASSHPGQGMAGYTF.

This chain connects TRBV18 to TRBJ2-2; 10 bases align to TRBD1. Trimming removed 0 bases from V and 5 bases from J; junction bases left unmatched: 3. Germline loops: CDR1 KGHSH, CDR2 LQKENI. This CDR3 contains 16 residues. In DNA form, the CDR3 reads TGTGCCAGCTCACCACCAAGGACAGGGGGTACCGGGGAGCTGTTTTTT. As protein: CASSPPRTGGTGELFF.

Here the CDR3 reads CASSFRDTAYEQYF. The CDR3 DNA follows: TGCGCCAGCAGCTTCCGGGACACCGCCTACGAGCAGTACTTC. J is TRBJ2-7 and V is TRBV5-1, with D possibly matching TRBD1 (6 bases). The CDR3 is made up of 14 amino acids. Germline V lookup: CDR1 SGHRS, CDR2 YFSETQ. The V end lost 2 bases, the J end lost 2 bases, and 11 bases lay between the germline ends.